This T cell receptor beta chain was recovered during a study of technical replicates of blood from a handful of donors. The CDR3 contains 19 residues. J lost 0 bases, V lost 3 bases, and 12 bases had no gene match. The V gene's germline CDR1 is SGDLS and CDR2 YYNGEE. The data were produced by immunoSEQ multiplex PCR, yet TCRdb's version contains in-frame clones alone and is incomplete. The repertoire includes 65,000 to 95,000 clones, 93% of them detected once, and 0.25% to 0.3% sits in the top ten. This clonotype originated in a human donor in good health. The sequenced material came from T cells isolated from PBMCs. V gene TRBV9 combines with J gene TRBJ2-3, with 11 positions matching TRBD1. In DNA form, the CDR3 reads TGTGCCAGCAGCGCGGATCCAGGGGACAGGGGGATTAGCACAGATACGCAGTATTTT. It translates to CASSADPGDRGISTDTQYF.